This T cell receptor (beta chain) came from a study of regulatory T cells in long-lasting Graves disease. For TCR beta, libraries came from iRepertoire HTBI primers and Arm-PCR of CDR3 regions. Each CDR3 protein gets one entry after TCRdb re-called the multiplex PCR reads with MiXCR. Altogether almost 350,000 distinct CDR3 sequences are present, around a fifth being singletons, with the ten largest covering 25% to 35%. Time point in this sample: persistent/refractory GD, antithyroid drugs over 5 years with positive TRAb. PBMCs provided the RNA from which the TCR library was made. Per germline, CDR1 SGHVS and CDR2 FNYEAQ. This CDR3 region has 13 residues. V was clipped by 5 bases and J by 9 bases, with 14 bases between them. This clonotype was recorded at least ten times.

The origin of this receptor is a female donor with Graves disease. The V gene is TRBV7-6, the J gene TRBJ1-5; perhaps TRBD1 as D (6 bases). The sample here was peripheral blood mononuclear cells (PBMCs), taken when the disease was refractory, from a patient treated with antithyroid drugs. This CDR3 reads CASSGGPHLPQHF. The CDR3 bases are TGTGCCAGCAGCGGGGGCCCACATCTGCCCCAGCATTTT.